The 2 T cell receptor beta chains below come from one sample, sequenced in a study of cytomegalovirus exposure and HLA in healthy donors. The PCR contained 60 Vbeta and 13 Jbeta primers. Clones were read by immunoSEQ multiplex PCR, and TCRdb kept only the in-frame ones, dropping some. The sample holds approximately 150,000 clones, approximately 80% seen once. Sequences were obtained from PBMCs. Every receptor here comes from a middle-aged woman in good health and CMV-seropositive.

By share, this clone ranks as medium-sized. The CDR3 loop reads CASSYRRGPHEQYF. The CDR3 DNA reads TGTGCCAGCAGTTACAGGCGGGGTCCTCACGAGCAGTACTTC. The chain joins TRBV6-5 to TRBJ2-7, with D tentatively TRBD2 (6 bases). The V end lost 2 bases, the J end lost 5 bases, and 13 bases lay between the germline ends. The CDR3 length is 14 residues. The germline V gene has CDR1 MNHEY and CDR2 SVGAGI.

This clone was detected only once. The V call is TRBV11-3, the J call TRBJ2-1; D perhaps matches TRBD2 (6 bases). Germline V gene sequence: CDR1 SGHNT, CDR2 YENEEA. The CDR3 has 14 residues. Trimming removed 5 bases at V and 8 bases at J, with 16 bases between. CDR3 sequence reads: CASSLAASVDEQFF. The CDR3 DNA reads TGTGCCAGCAGCCTCGCCGCTAGCGTCGATGAGCAGTTCTTC. The full variable domain, its missing parts supplied by reference TRBV11-3 and TRBJ2-1, is EAGVVQSPRYKIIEKKQPVAFWCNPISGHNTLYWYLQNLGQGPELLIRYENEEAVDDSQLPKDRFSAERLKGVDSTLKIQPAELGDSAVYLCASSLAASVDEQFFGPGTRLTVL.